What follows are 2 T cell receptor beta chains derived from one specimen sequenced in a study of cytomegalovirus exposure and HLA in healthy donors. This PCR relied on a set of 60 Vbeta primers and 13 Jbeta primers. Sequencing was performed with immunoSEQ multiplex PCR; in TCRdb, only in-frame clones are kept and a portion is missing. The sample gives over 100,000 clones, roughly 65% of which show up once; about a tenth is in the top ten. The sample was PBMCs. Every receptor here comes from a man aged 40-49 years in good health and CMV-seropositive.

This clone is labeled as medium-sized. The chain is built from TRBV4-1 and TRBJ1-5; D is perhaps TRBD1 (5 bases). Germline lookup yields CDR1 MGHRA and CDR2 YSYEKL. V lost 0 bases to trimming and J lost 0 bases, with 12 bases between them. The CDR3 spans 17 residues. CDR3 protein: CASSQDSRAYSNQPQHF. The CDR3, as DNA: TGCGCCAGCAGCCAAGATAGCAGGGCCTATAGCAATCAGCCCCAGCATTTT.

This rearrangement joins TRBV5-1 to TRBJ1-1; 9 bases are a match to TRBD1. The CDR3 totals 13 residues. The V gene's germline CDR1 is SGHRS and CDR2 YFSETQ. V lost 6 bases and J lost 8; bases outside the gene matches: 8. The CDR3 DNA reads as TGCGCCAGCAAAGACTGGGACAGGGAGGAAGCTTTCTTT. Amino acids: CASKDWDREEAFF.